The rows below give T cell receptor beta chains drawn from one sample of a study of long-term antiretroviral therapy in people with HIV. The table came from immunoSEQ multiplex PCR; TCRdb's copy has only in-frame clones and leaves some out. There are about 24,000 clones in the sample; 75% to 90% occur only once, and around 20% lies in the top ten. The input for sequencing was unsorted PBMCs, taken 0.4 years after starting antiretroviral therapy. The receptors originated from a man in his fifties with HIV. Each CDR3 is given with its conserved first and last residue. Fields, in order: J gene, clone size, V gene, D gene, CDR3 protein, CDR3 DNA. D genes are given only for firm matches. Size values are once, few and many counts, or a class for expanded clones, and some rows have none.

j_gene: TRBJ2-1; abundance: NA; v_gene: TRBV18; d_gene: TRBD2; CDR3aa: CASSPPLSGGLVGNEQFF; CDR3nt: TGTGCCAGCTCACCACCCCTTAGCGGGGGGCTGGTGGGCAATGAGCAGTTCTTC
j_gene: TRBJ2-1; abundance: NA; v_gene: TRBV7-8; d_gene: NA; CDR3aa: CASSLAVLAREQFF; CDR3nt: TGTGCCAGCAGCTTAGCGGTACTAGCCCGTGAGCAGTTCTTC
j_gene: TRBJ1-6; abundance: NA; v_gene: TRBV27; d_gene: NA; CDR3aa: CASSPEGPYNSPLHF; CDR3nt: TGTGCCAGCAGTCCCGAGGGACCCTATAATTCACCCCTCCACTTT
j_gene: TRBJ1-4; abundance: NA; v_gene: TRBV27; d_gene: NA; CDR3aa: CASSLSGLRDEKLFF; CDR3nt: TGTGCCAGCAGTTTATCGGGTCTGCGGGATGAAAAACTGTTTTTT
j_gene: TRBJ2-3; abundance: NA; v_gene: TRBV9; d_gene: NA; CDR3aa: CASSVLPTDTQYF; CDR3nt: TGTGCCAGCAGCGTTCTCCCGACAGATACGCAGTATTTT
j_gene: TRBJ2-6; abundance: NA; v_gene: TRBV27; d_gene: NA; CDR3aa: CASSLTGGLAGANVLTF; CDR3nt: TGTGCCAGCAGTTTAACAGGTGGGCTGGCTGGGGCCAACGTCCTGACTTTC
j_gene: TRBJ2-5; abundance: NA; v_gene: TRBV7-8; d_gene: TRBD2; CDR3aa: CASSLAGTSGGETQYF; CDR3nt: TGTGCCAGCAGCTTAGCGGGGACTAGCGGGGGGGAGACCCAGTACTTC
j_gene: TRBJ1-1; abundance: few; v_gene: TRBV19; d_gene: NA; CDR3aa: CASSMWGSNTEAFF; CDR3nt: TGTGCCAGTAGTATGTGGGGAAGCAACACTGAAGCTTTCTTT
j_gene: TRBJ2-6; abundance: few; v_gene: TRBV7-6; d_gene: NA; CDR3aa: CASTLRVPDSGANVLTF; CDR3nt: TGTGCCAGCACCCTTAGAGTTCCTGACTCTGGGGCCAACGTCCTGACTTTC
j_gene: TRBJ1-2; abundance: NA; v_gene: TRBV4-1; d_gene: NA; CDR3aa: CASNPNRRDYGYTF; CDR3nt: TGCGCCAGCAACCCCAACAGGAGAGACTATGGCTACACCTTC
j_gene: TRBJ1-1; abundance: once; v_gene: TRBV7-8; d_gene: NA; CDR3aa: CASSKGNRAQDTEAFF; CDR3nt: TGTGCCAGCAGCAAAGGAAACAGGGCCCAGGACACTGAAGCTTTCTTT
j_gene: TRBJ2-7; abundance: NA; v_gene: TRBV5-1; d_gene: NA; CDR3aa: CASSRGSVDSYEQYF; CDR3nt: TGCGCCAGCAGCCGGGGAAGTGTGGACTCCTACGAGCAGTACTTC
j_gene: TRBJ1-1; abundance: NA; v_gene: TRBV11-2; d_gene: NA; CDR3aa: CASSLWGGTEAFF; CDR3nt: TGTGCCAGCAGCTTATGGGGGGGCACTGAAGCTTTCTTT
j_gene: TRBJ2-2; abundance: NA; v_gene: TRBV7-9; d_gene: NA; CDR3aa: CASTGRTGLTGELFF; CDR3nt: TGTGCCAGCACCGGCAGGACTGGCCTTACCGGGGAGCTGTTTTTT
j_gene: TRBJ1-2; abundance: NA; v_gene: TRBV5-5; d_gene: NA; CDR3aa: CASSFRVEDNYGYTF; CDR3nt: TGTGCCAGCAGCTTTAGGGTTGAGGATAACTATGGCTACACCTTC
j_gene: TRBJ2-7; abundance: NA; v_gene: TRBV7-8; d_gene: NA; CDR3aa: CASSLATGTYEQYF; CDR3nt: TGTGCCAGCAGCTTAGCGACAGGTACCTACGAGCAGTACTTC
j_gene: TRBJ2-1; abundance: NA; v_gene: TRBV5-3; d_gene: NA; CDR3aa: CARSLEDEQFF; CDR3nt: TGTGCCAGAAGCTTGGAAGATGAGCAGTTCTTC
j_gene: TRBJ2-5; abundance: NA; v_gene: TRBV5-1; d_gene: NA; CDR3aa: CASSLQDLQETQYF; CDR3nt: TGCGCCAGCAGCTTACAGGATCTACAAGAGACCCAGTACTTC
j_gene: TRBJ2-7; abundance: NA; v_gene: TRBV29-1; d_gene: TRBD1; CDR3aa: CSVTSGQGYEQYF; CDR3nt: TGCAGCGTCACCTCAGGACAGGGCTACGAGCAGTACTTC
j_gene: TRBJ1-2; abundance: NA; v_gene: TRBV14; d_gene: NA; CDR3aa: CASSQDRTRVGTF; CDR3nt: TGTGCCAGCAGCCAAGATCGAACCCGCGTGGGCACCTTC
j_gene: TRBJ1-1; abundance: NA; v_gene: TRBV5-1; d_gene: NA; CDR3aa: CASSREVQNTEAFF; CDR3nt: TGCGCCAGCAGCAGGGAGGTCCAGAACACTGAAGCTTTCTTT
j_gene: TRBJ2-7; abundance: NA; v_gene: TRBV6-1; d_gene: NA; CDR3aa: CASRGPGNEQYF; CDR3nt: TGTGCCAGCAGGGGGCCGGGGAACGAGCAGTACTTC
j_gene: TRBJ1-5; abundance: NA; v_gene: TRBV2; d_gene: NA; CDR3aa: CASSEANIYNQPQHF; CDR3nt: TGTGCCAGCAGTGAAGCAAACATCTACAATCAGCCCCAGCATTTT
j_gene: TRBJ2-7; abundance: few; v_gene: TRBV28; d_gene: NA; CDR3aa: CASSLLGGSSYEQYF; CDR3nt: TGTGCCAGCAGTTTACTTGGGGGGTCCTCCTACGAGCAGTACTTC
j_gene: TRBJ2-5; abundance: NA; v_gene: TRBV29-1; d_gene: NA; CDR3aa: CSVREGGETQYF; CDR3nt: TGCAGCGTAAGGGAAGGGGGAGAGACCCAGTACTTC
j_gene: TRBJ2-5; abundance: NA; v_gene: TRBV29-1; d_gene: NA; CDR3aa: CSAGQPVETQYF; CDR3nt: TGCAGCGCCGGACAGCCGGTAGAGACCCAGTACTTC
j_gene: TRBJ1-2; abundance: NA; v_gene: TRBV27; d_gene: NA; CDR3aa: CASSLGGYSSYGYTF; CDR3nt: TGTGCCAGCAGTTTGGGTGGGTACAGTTCCTATGGCTACACCTTC
j_gene: TRBJ1-4; abundance: NA; v_gene: TRBV28; d_gene: NA; CDR3aa: CASRRTTPTNEKLFF; CDR3nt: TGTGCCAGCAGACGCACAACTCCAACTAATGAAAAACTGTTTTTT
j_gene: TRBJ1-2; abundance: NA; v_gene: TRBV7-2; d_gene: NA; CDR3aa: CASSLEGGALYGYTF; CDR3nt: TGTGCCAGCAGCTTAGAGGGGGGGGCCCTCTATGGCTACACCTTC
j_gene: TRBJ1-1; abundance: once; v_gene: TRBV7-9; d_gene: NA; CDR3aa: CASSLGRFAFF; CDR3nt: TGTGCCAGCAGCTTAGGGAGGTTTGCTTTCTTT
j_gene: TRBJ1-2; abundance: few; v_gene: TRBV4-2; d_gene: NA; CDR3aa: CASSQEQGVNYGYTF; CDR3nt: TGTGCCAGCAGCCAAGAGCAGGGAGTTAACTATGGCTACACCTTC
j_gene: TRBJ1-5; abundance: NA; v_gene: TRBV18; d_gene: TRBD1; CDR3aa: CASSLGQGEGQPQHF; CDR3nt: TGTGCCAGCTCACTCGGACAGGGAGAGGGTCAGCCCCAGCATTTT